One sample yielded the 7 T cell receptor beta chains listed below, sequenced in a study of blood T cells in healthy people across ages. A second PCR, run for about 7 to 12 cycles, used a sample-barcoded 5' primer plus a J-beta primer mix. MiXCR, applied by TCRdb to the 5' RACE reads, yields one record per CDR3 protein. This sample has about 800,000 distinct CDR3 sequences, with 58% found just once. The specimen sequenced was blood. These receptors all stem from a man in his thirties or forties in good health.

This chain connects TRBV7-2 to TRBJ2-3; D possibly corresponds to TRBD1 (5 bases). The CDR3 runs to 14 residues. Trimming cost V 5 bases and J 2 bases, with 11 bases left between them. CDR1 SGHTA and CDR2 FQGNSA come from the germline V gene. CDR3 nucleotides: TGTGCCAGCAGCCAGGGTATAACCACAGATACGCAGTATTTT. Its translation: CASSQGITTDTQYF.

Note on this clonotype: One junction end does not reproduce the germline sequence, and a read error may be involved. J is TRBJ2-4 and V is TRBV3-1; D uncertain. Near its end, the DNA agrees better with TRBJ2-5, so the J call may be wrong. CDR3 length: 14 amino acids. Germline CDR1 is LGHDT and CDR2 is YNNKEL (reference sequence). The CDR3 DNA reads TGTGCCAGCGGCCACCTGACCAGGCAAGAGACCCAGTACTTC. Translation gives CASGHLTRQETQYF.

The chain links TRBV12-3 or TRBV12-4 to TRBJ2-1, with 8 bases aligning to TRBD2. This CDR3 spans 15 amino acids. J gave up 8 bases and V 3 bases, and 9 bases lay outside the gene matches. The CDR3 region is CASSFPRTSSHEQFF. The DNA of the CDR3 is TGTGCCAGCAGTTTCCCCAGGACTAGCAGCCATGAGCAGTTCTTC.

This sequence joins TRBV21-1 and TRBJ1-2; whether TRBD1, the table's D call, matches the DNA was not checked. TRBV21-1 is an annotated pseudogene. The CDR3 length is 15 residues. The CDR3 DNA is TGTGCCAAAAGCGCGGGACAGGGATTGCACTATGGCTACACCTTC. It encodes CAKSAGQGLHYGYTF.

This chain joins TRBV7-2 and TRBJ2-5, with 7 bases identical to TRBD2. V trimming: 6 bases; J trimming: 1 base; junction bases outside the gene matches: 5. Germline V gene sequence: CDR1 SGHTA, CDR2 FQGNSA. The CDR3 sequence is 14 residues long. The CDR3 region is CASRTTSSQETQYF. As DNA, the CDR3 is TGTGCCAGCAGGACGACTAGCAGCCAAGAGACCCAGTACTTC.

This sequence joins TRBV9 and TRBJ2-3; possibly TRBD2 for D (6 bases). Germline-derived CDR1 and CDR2 are SGDLS and YYNGEE. The length of the CDR3 is 16 residues. Trimming removed 0 bases from V and 5 bases from J, with 16 bases in between. CDR3: CASSVDKAGILDTQYF. CDR3 nucleotides: TGTGCCAGCAGCGTAGACAAGGCGGGGATTTTAGATACGCAGTATTTT.

This clonotype was counted a few times. V gene TRBV20-1 combines with J gene TRBJ2-1; D not resolved. The V gene lost 5 bases and the J gene lost 8 bases, with 19 bases spanning the gap. The germline CDR1 and CDR2 sequences are DFQATT and SNEGSKA (reference sequence). The length of the CDR3 is 14 residues. This CDR3 reads CSADSVVHDYEQFF. CDR3 sequence (DNA): TGCAGTGCTGATTCGGTAGTCCACGACTATGAGCAGTTCTTC.